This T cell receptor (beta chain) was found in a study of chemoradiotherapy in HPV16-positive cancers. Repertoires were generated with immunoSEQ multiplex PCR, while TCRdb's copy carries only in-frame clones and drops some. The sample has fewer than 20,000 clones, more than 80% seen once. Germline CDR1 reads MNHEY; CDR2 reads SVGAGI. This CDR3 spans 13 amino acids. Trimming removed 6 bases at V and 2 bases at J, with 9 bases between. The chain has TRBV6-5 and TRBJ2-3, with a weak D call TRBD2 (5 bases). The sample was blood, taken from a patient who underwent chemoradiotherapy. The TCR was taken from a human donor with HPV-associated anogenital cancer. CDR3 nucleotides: TGTGCCAGCAGCCGGGATTACACAGATACGCAGTATTTT. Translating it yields CASSRDYTDTQYF.